Shown below are 2 T cell receptor beta chains from a single sample sequenced in a study of cytomegalovirus exposure and HLA in healthy donors. This PCR relied on a set of 60 Vbeta primers and 13 Jbeta primers. Assay: immunoSEQ multiplex PCR; the TCRdb copy retains only in-frame clones and omits some. This sample yields about 120,000 clones, of which about 80% are seen a single time; just over 1% belongs to the top ten. The specimen was PBMCs. The receptors here all came from a human donor in good health.

Remarks on this clone: Germline and junction disagree at one end, which may indicate a read error. V gene TRBV6-1 combines with J gene TRBJ2-5; 8 nucleotides agree with TRBD2. The germline CDR1 and CDR2 sequences are MNHNS and SASEGT. The CDR3 has 19 residues. CDR3 sequence: CASSERLTGGPLVLETQHF. CDR3 sequence (DNA): TGTGCCAGCAGTGAGAGGTTAACGGGGGGGCCCCTGGTATTGGAGACCCAGCACTTC.

This rearrangement joins TRBV27 to TRBJ1-5; weak D call: TRBD1 (5 bases). Trimming shortened V by 10 bases and J by 5 bases, and 15 bases separated the two germline ends. The V gene's germline CDR1 is MNHEY and CDR2 SMNVEV (reference sequence). The CDR3 is made up of 13 amino acids. This CDR3 reads CANLIQGDQPQHF. In DNA, the CDR3 is TGTGCCAACCTGATTCAAGGGGATCAGCCCCAGCATTTT.